This TCR beta chain was identified in a study of blood T cell repertoires in COVID-19. As handled by the study authors: Estimated nucleated cell counts came from reference gene primer amplification. TCRdb's table, derived via immunoSEQ multiplex PCR, lists solely in-frame clones and lacks some. The D gene and trimming were derived from the DNA, and the V and J assignments and clone size from that table. The data hold about 180,000 clones, with about 89% observed a single time. The CDR3 loop spans 16 amino acids. Germline V gene lookup returns CDR1 SGHDT and CDR2 YYEEEE. The V segment lost 6 bases and the J segment 1 base; nucleotides outside the gene matches: 12. In this sample, this clone turned up once.

This sequence was found in a man between 35 and 55 years old with active or convalescent COVID-19. The sequenced material came from peripheral blood. This sequence joins TRBV5-6 and TRBJ1-1, with 7 bases aligning to TRBD1. Here the CDR3 reads CASNKGGQGGNTEAFF. CDR3 nucleotide sequence: TGTGCCAGCAACAAGGGTGGTCAGGGGGGGAACACTGAAGCTTTCTTT.